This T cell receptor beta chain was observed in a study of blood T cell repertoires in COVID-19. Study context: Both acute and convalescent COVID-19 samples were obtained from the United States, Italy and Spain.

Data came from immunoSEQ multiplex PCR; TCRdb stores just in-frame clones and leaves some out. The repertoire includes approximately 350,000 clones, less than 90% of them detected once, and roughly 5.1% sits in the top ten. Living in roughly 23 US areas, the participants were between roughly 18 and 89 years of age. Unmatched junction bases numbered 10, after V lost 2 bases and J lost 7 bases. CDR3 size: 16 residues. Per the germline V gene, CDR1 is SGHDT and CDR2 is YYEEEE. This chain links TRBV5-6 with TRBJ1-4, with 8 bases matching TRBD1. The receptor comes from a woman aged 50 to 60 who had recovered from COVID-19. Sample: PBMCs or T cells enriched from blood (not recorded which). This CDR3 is CASSFGQGSVREKLFF. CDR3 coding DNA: TGTGCCAGCAGCTTTGGACAGGGCAGTGTACGTGAAAAACTGTTTTTT.